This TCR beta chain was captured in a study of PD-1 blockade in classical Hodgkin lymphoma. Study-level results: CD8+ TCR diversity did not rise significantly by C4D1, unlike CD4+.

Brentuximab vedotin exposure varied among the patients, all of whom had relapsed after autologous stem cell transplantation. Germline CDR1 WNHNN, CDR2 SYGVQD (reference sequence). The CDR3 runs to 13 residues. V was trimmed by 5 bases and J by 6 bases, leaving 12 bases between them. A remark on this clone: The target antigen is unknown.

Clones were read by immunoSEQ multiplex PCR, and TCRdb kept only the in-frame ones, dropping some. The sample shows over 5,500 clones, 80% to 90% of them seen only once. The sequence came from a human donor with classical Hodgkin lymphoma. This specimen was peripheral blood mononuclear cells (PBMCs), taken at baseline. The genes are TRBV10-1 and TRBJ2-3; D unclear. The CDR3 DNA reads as TGCGCCAGCAGTTTACCGTACGAGGATACGCAGTATTTT. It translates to CASSLPYEDTQYF.